This T cell receptor (beta chain) was identified during a study of metastatic and nonmetastatic thyroid tumors. Looked up from germline, CDR1 is SNHLY and CDR2 is FYNNEI. The junction had 10 bases not matched to a gene; V was cut back by 6 bases and J by 13 bases. The CDR3 has 14 amino acids. All patients reached thyroid surgery having received no treatment beforehand. This clone was seen a handful of times. TCRdb re-called the PCR reads via MiXCR. The data show approximately 31,000 clones, roughly 19% seen once. The gene calls are TRBV2 and TRBJ1-6; TRBD1 matches at 9 bases. The receptor was isolated from a female donor with papillary thyroid cancer or a benign thyroid nodule (not recorded which). Some clones in this sample may be carry-over from other donors' samples. The sequencing input was blood. DNA of the CDR3: TGTGCCAGCAGCCCGGGACAGGGTGGCCGGCCCCTCCACTTT. Its translation: CASSPGQGGRPLHF.